The 27 T cell receptor beta chains given below trace back to one sample, sequenced in a study of shared clonotypes between healthy human individuals. Assay: immunoSEQ multiplex PCR; the TCRdb copy retains only in-frame clones and omits some. The sample carries 2 million to 2.5 million clones, roughly 90% recorded once. What was sequenced was naive CD4+ T cells from PBMCs. The sample's subset: CD45RA+ positively selected. These receptors were collected from a man younger than 30 in good health. Some clones in this sample may be carry-over from other donors' samples.

This clone was detected only a few times. The sample carries other DNA sequences with the same CDR3. The chain employs TRBV27 and TRBJ2-5; TRBD1 or TRBD2 may be the D gene (5 bases each). Germline loops: CDR1 MNHEY, CDR2 SMNVEV (reference sequence). The CDR3 runs to 13 residues. Trimming took 1 base from V and 2 from J, leaving 5 bases between them. The CDR3, as DNA: TGTGCCAGCAGTTTATGGGGGCAAGAGACCCAGTACTTC. Its translation is CASSLWGQETQYF.

This clone was seen a single time. This chain joins TRBV19 and TRBJ2-4; D is uncertain. The CDR3 totals 15 residues. Germline V lookup: CDR1 LNHDA, CDR2 SQIVND (reference sequence). The ends were cut back, 4 bases at V and 0 bases at J, with 10 bases in the middle. CDR3 region: CASSSWDLAKNIQYF. CDR3 nucleotides: TGTGCCAGTAGTAGTTGGGATCTAGCCAAAAACATTCAGTACTTC.

The V and J genes are TRBV7-8 and TRBJ2-7; 7 positions match TRBD1. This CDR3 has 15 amino acids. V was pared by 5 bases and J by 4 bases, with 11 bases of the junction left unmatched. Germline V gives CDR1 SGHVS, CDR2 FQNEAQ. The CDR3, as DNA: TGTGCCAGCAGCGCACACCGGGACAGCATTTACGAGCAGTACTTC. This translates into CASSAHRDSIYEQYF.

The chain is built from TRBV6-5 and TRBJ1-2; D remains ambiguous. The germline gives CDR1 MNHEY, CDR2 SVGAGI. The CDR3 covers 13 residues. V gave up 5 bases and J gave up 3 bases, with 10 bases separating them. The CDR3 DNA reads as TGTGCCAGCAGTAAAAACAGATACTATGGCTACACCTTC. Amino acid sequence: CASSKNRYYGYTF.

The chain is built from TRBV5-1 and TRBJ1-4; weak D call: TRBD1 (5 bases). This CDR3 spans 15 amino acids. Germline CDR1 and CDR2: SGHRS and YFSETQ. V lost 4 bases to trimming and J lost 6 bases, with 16 bases between them. CDR3 DNA: TGCGCCAGCAGCCTGAGAGCAGGGCAAGATGAAAAACTGTTTTTT. Translating it yields CASSLRAGQDEKLFF.

The V and J genes are TRBV6-1 and TRBJ2-1; D remains unclear. The germline gives CDR1 MNHNS, CDR2 SASEGT. The CDR3 sequence is 13 residues long. V gave up 4 bases and J gave up 7 bases, with 11 bases separating them. The CDR3, as DNA: TGTGCCAGCAGTGCCTCTGGGTTGAATGAGCAGTTCTTC. Protein sequence: CASSASGLNEQFF.

V usage is TRBV19 and J usage is TRBJ2-7; 8 bases are shared with TRBD1. V lost 10 bases, J lost 2 bases, and 10 bases stayed unmatched. This CDR3 has 14 amino acids. The V gene's germline CDR1 is LNHDA and CDR2 SQIVND (reference sequence). CDR3 region: CATRVGQGPYEQYF. The CDR3 bases are TGTGCCACACGAGTAGGACAGGGCCCCTACGAGCAGTACTTC.

About this clone: The sample contains more than one DNA sequence encoding this CDR3. The V gene is TRBV5-1, the J gene TRBJ2-5; D possibly corresponds to TRBD2 (6 bases). This CDR3 comprises 14 residues. Per the germline V gene, CDR1 is SGHRS and CDR2 is YFSETQ. V was shortened by 0 bases and J by 4 bases, with 10 bases between the two germline ends. The CDR3 loop reads CASSLGGVPETQYF. Written as DNA, the CDR3 is TGCGCCAGCAGCTTGGGCGGGGTCCCAGAGACCCAGTACTTC.

The V call is TRBV20-1, the J call TRBJ1-2, with TRBD1 as a possible D gene (5 bases). This CDR3 is built from 10 residues. CDR1 DFQATT and CDR2 SNEGSKA come from the germline V gene (reference sequence). The DNA of the CDR3 is TGCCGGGGGTCAGGGCGTGGCTACACCTTC. It codes for CRGSGRGYTF.

This clone was observed a few times. The chain has TRBV7-2 and TRBJ2-3; D not certain. Per germline, CDR1 SGHTA and CDR2 FQGNSA. The V end was cut by 2 bases, the J end by 7 bases, with 13 bases between. The CDR3 loop spans 14 amino acids. This CDR3 reads CASSLMSSPNTQYF. Here the CDR3 DNA reads TGTGCCAGCAGCTTAATGTCCAGCCCAAATACGCAGTATTTT.

This clone was recorded once. The chain carries TRBV6-1 and TRBJ2-7; 7 bases fit TRBD2. This CDR3 comprises 16 residues. Trimming took 0 bases from V and 6 from J; bases not matched to a gene: 11. Germline loops: CDR1 MNHNS, CDR2 SASEGT. The CDR3 DNA follows: TGTGCCAGCAGTGAAGCCGGGAGGTTTAGACAGATCGAGCAGTACTTC. Protein sequence: CASSEAGRFRQIEQYF.

The chain is built from TRBV6-5 and TRBJ2-1, with 9 bases fitting TRBD2. Trimming cost V 4 bases and J 2 bases; bases outside gene matches: 6. The CDR3 is 16 residues long. Per germline, CDR1 MNHEY and CDR2 SVGAGI. The CDR3 coding sequence is TGTGCCAGCAGTTCCCGGACTAGCGAAACCTACAATGAGCAGTTCTTC. Its protein is CASSSRTSETYNEQFF.

The J gene is TRBJ1-3, the V gene TRBV9; the D gene is possibly TRBD1 (6 bases). CDR3 size: 18 residues. V lost 1 base and J lost 4, with 21 bases in between. Per germline, CDR1 SGDLS and CDR2 YYNGEE. For the CDR3, the DNA is TGTGCCAGCAGCGTAAAAGGGCCCCCGGGGGGCGAGGGAAACACCATATATTTT. Its translation is CASSVKGPPGGEGNTIYF. The variable domain in full, with the rest retrieved from reference TRBV9 and TRBJ1-3, is DSGVTQTPKHLITATGQRVTLRCSPRSGDLSVYWYQQSLDQGLQFLIQYYNGEERAKGNILERFSAQQFPDLHSELNLSSLELGDSALYFCASSVKGPPGGEGNTIYFGEGSWLTVV.

In its sample, this clone was seen once. The chain carries TRBV18 and TRBJ2-5; TRBD2 aligns across 7 bases. The CDR3 consists of 13 residues. Germline CDR1 reads KGHSH; CDR2 reads LQKENI. Unmatched junction bases numbered 4, after V lost 5 bases and J lost 4 bases. The CDR3 DNA sequence: TGTGCCAGCTCAAAGCGGGAACGAGAGACCCAGTACTTC. This sequence encodes CASSKRERETQYF.

The chain couples TRBV5-1 to TRBJ1-3; D gene ambiguous. V lost 0 bases, J lost 3 bases, and 13 bases lay in between. CDR3 length equals 16 residues. Germline lookup yields CDR1 SGHRS and CDR2 YFSETQ. CDR3 region: CASSLAGNRGGNTIYF. CDR3 bases: TGCGCCAGCAGCTTGGCCGGTAATCGGGGTGGAAACACCATATATTTT.

This chain links TRBV30 with TRBJ1-1; D is uncertain. With 3 bases removed from V and 1 base from J, the gap between germline ends came to 9 bases. The CDR3 is 13 amino acids. Germline V gives CDR1 GTSNPN, CDR2 SVGIG (reference sequence). CDR3 nucleotide sequence: TGTGCCTGGAGCTGGACTGCGAACACTGAAGCTTTCTTT. Its protein product is CAWSWTANTEAFF.

This rearrangement joins TRBV18 to TRBJ2-5; 8 nucleotides line up with TRBD2. Trimming removed 3 bases from V and 2 bases from J; junction bases left unmatched: 5. There are 15 residues in the CDR3. Germline V CDR1 and CDR2: KGHSH, LQKENI. CDR3 sequence reads: CASSPEAGAQETQYF. In DNA form, the CDR3 reads TGTGCCAGCTCACCCGAAGCGGGAGCACAAGAGACCCAGTACTTC.

The rearrangement joins TRBV5-4 to TRBJ2-7; D remains unclear. V was cut by 4 bases and J by 7 bases, with 12 bases left in between. The CDR3 extends over 12 amino acids. Per the germline V gene, CDR1 is SGHNT and CDR2 is YYREEE (reference sequence). In DNA, the CDR3 is TGTGCCAGCAGCGCCGAGAGGCGTGAGCAGTACTTC. As protein: CASSAERREQYF.

V and J are TRBV2 and TRBJ1-1, with D hard to call. The V end was cut by 6 bases, the J end by 4 bases, with 15 bases between. CDR3 length: 14 amino acids. Germline loops: CDR1 SNHLY, CDR2 FYNNEI. CDR3 region: CASSRPFEVTEAFF. The DNA of the CDR3 is TGTGCCAGCAGCCGGCCCTTCGAGGTCACTGAAGCTTTCTTT. The variable domain in full, completed from reference TRBV2 and TRBJ1-1, reads EPEVTQTPSHQVTQMGQEVILRCVPISNHLYFYWYRQILGQKVEFLVSFYNNEISEKSEIFDDQFSVERPDGSNFTLKIRSTKLEDSAMYFCASSRPFEVTEAFFGQGTRLTVV.

The chain couples TRBV6-6 to TRBJ2-5, with D perhaps assigned TRBD1 or TRBD2 (5 bases each). Germline-derived CDR1 and CDR2 are MNHNY and SVGAGI (reference sequence). The CDR3 is 16 residues long. V was cut by 6 bases and J by 1 base, with 18 bases left in between. CDR3 DNA: TGTGCCAGCAGCCCCGGGTGGGGGTGGGTCCAAGAGACCCAGTACTTC. Protein: CASSPGWGWVQETQYF.

The chain carries TRBV5-5 and TRBJ1-1, with no clear D. CDR1 is SGHKS and CDR2 is YYEKEE in the germline V gene (reference sequence). With 2 bases removed from V and 3 bases from J, the gap between germline ends came to 8 bases. The CDR3 has 13 residues. For the CDR3, the DNA is TGTGCCAGCAGCTTTGTGTATTACACTGAAGCTTTCTTT. Its translation: CASSFVYYTEAFF.

This clone has a single count. The chain employs TRBV14 and TRBJ2-1, with 8 bases matching TRBD1. Germline loops: CDR1 SGHDN, CDR2 FVKESK. The CDR3 has 16 amino acids. V was clipped by 2 bases and J by 5 bases; unmatched bases: 8. The CDR3 sequence: CASSQSGGGTHNEQFF. DNA for the CDR3: TGTGCCAGCAGCCAATCAGGGGGCGGAACCCACAATGAGCAGTTCTTC.

V and J are TRBV5-8 and TRBJ2-3; 14 bases are a match to TRBD2. With V trimmed by 5 bases and J by 4 bases, 6 bases remained unmatched. Germline values: CDR1 SGHTS, CDR2 YDEGEE. The CDR3 sequence is 16 residues long. CDR3 DNA sequence: TGTGCCAGCAGTTCCGGGACTAGCGGGAGATCAGATACGCAGTATTTT. Its protein is CASSSGTSGRSDTQYF.

CDR3 loop: CAWSALEHQETQYF. Here the CDR3 DNA reads TGTGCCTGGAGTGCCCTAGAACACCAAGAGACCCAGTACTTC. The chain links TRBV30 to TRBJ2-5; no clear D. Trimming shortened V by 1 base and J by 0 bases, and 9 bases separated the two germline ends. The germline V gene has CDR1 GTSNPN and CDR2 SVGIG (reference sequence). The CDR3 length is 14 residues.

The chain joins TRBV28 to TRBJ2-7; D perhaps matches TRBD1 (8 bases). CDR3 length: 15 amino acids. CDR1 is MDHEN, CDR2 SYDVKM, per germline. The germline V and J ends were trimmed by 6 bases and 2 bases, with 17 bases remaining between them. The CDR3 region has the DNA TGTGCCAGCAGCCGGGGGGACAGGCGTACCTACGAGCAGTACTTC. This sequence encodes CASSRGDRRTYEQYF. Supplemented by reference TRBV28 and TRBJ2-7, the full variable domain reads DVKVTQSSRYLVKRTGEKVFLECVQDMDHENMFWYRQDPGLGLRLIYFSYDVKMKEKGDIPEGYSVSREKKERFSLILESASTNQTSMYLCASSRGDRRTYEQYFGPGTRLTVT.

The V and J genes are TRBV14 and TRBJ2-3, with D perhaps assigned TRBD1 or TRBD2 (5 bases each). This CDR3 region has 18 residues. V shed 4 bases and J shed 2 bases, with 22 bases lying between them. Germline-derived CDR1 and CDR2 are SGHDN and FVKESK. CDR3 sequence reads: CASSPNRIFGGDTDTQYF. The DNA for the CDR3 is TGTGCCAGCAGCCCCAATAGAATTTTTGGGGGAGACACAGATACGCAGTATTTT.

V and J are TRBV19 and TRBJ2-4, with D perhaps matching TRBD2 (7 bases). Per germline, CDR1 LNHDA and CDR2 SQIVND (reference sequence). V lost 4 bases, J lost 0 bases, and 25 bases lay in between. CDR3 size: 20 residues. The CDR3: CASSTWRGGTPLLAKNIQYF. CDR3 bases: TGTGCCAGTAGTACCTGGAGGGGAGGGACACCACTTCTAGCCAAAAACATTCAGTACTTC.